This entry describes one T cell receptor beta chain. Its antigen is still unknown. Other DNA sequences from this sample encode an identical CDR3 as well. Sequenced material consisted of expressed TCRB transcripts (all of the isolated RNA was reverse transcribed). Generated by immunoSEQ multiplex PCR, the TCRdb table keeps only in-frame clones and is missing some. Of about 360,000 clones detected, around 12% appear once; the ten largest clones hold more than 0.015%. The CDR3 spans 14 residues. Losses at the gene ends were 5 bases for V and 2 bases for J; bases not matched to a gene: 4. Germline lookup yields CDR1 MDHEN and CDR2 SYDVKM. The sample originates from a study of beta chain features in type 1 diabetes. Looking at the study overall: There were 107,917,701 sorted cells examined across all samples. Study-level findings and limits: Naive, central memory and Treg TCRB repertoires seemed to resemble each other more closely in patients than they did in healthy donors. The study found moderately but significantly shorter TCRB CDR3s in all four CD4+ subsets of Type 1 diabetes patients. Unsettled here was the matter of whether HLA type influences TCRB rearrangement.

The chain carries TRBV28 and TRBJ2-5; the match to TRBD1 covers 8 bases. The receptor comes from a man aged 18 to 29 in good health. The sequenced sample consisted of naive CD4+ T cells from blood. The CDR3 loop is CASSRGTGQETQYF. CDR3 bases: TGTGCCAGCAGTCGGGGGACAGGTCAAGAGACCCAGTACTTC.